The table lists the clone carrying this TCR beta chain with many counts. Its cognate antigen is unknown. The data stem from a study of human T cells and chemical hapten exposure. Study-level results: The study found that DPC sensitization did not change TCRs above 1 in 1000 frequency.

Time point of the sample: pre-sensitization, week 0. The treatment denotes: therapeutic diphenylcyclopropenone sensitization with weekly scalp DPC. Unique molecular identifiers were attached to individual cDNA molecules within the library. MiXCR, run by TCRdb on the RACE reads, gives a single entry per CDR3 protein. This table holds over 300,000 distinct CDR3 sequences, less than 6.5% found once. Material: whole blood, obtained in connection with sensitization to the hapten diphenylcyclopropenone (DPC). This clonotype was sampled from a woman aged 45-65 years with alopecia areata. Some clones in this sample may be carry-over from other donors' samples.

The CDR3 DNA follows: TGCGCCAGCAGCCAAGATGGGGGGGACTCCTACAATGAGCAGTTCTTC. Its translation: CASSQDGGDSYNEQFF. V usage is TRBV4-3 and J usage is TRBJ2-1; TRBD2 aligns across 7 bases. With V trimmed by 0 bases and J by 0 bases, 2 bases remained unmatched. The CDR3 has 16 residues. Germline-derived CDR1 and CDR2 are LGHNA and YSLEER.